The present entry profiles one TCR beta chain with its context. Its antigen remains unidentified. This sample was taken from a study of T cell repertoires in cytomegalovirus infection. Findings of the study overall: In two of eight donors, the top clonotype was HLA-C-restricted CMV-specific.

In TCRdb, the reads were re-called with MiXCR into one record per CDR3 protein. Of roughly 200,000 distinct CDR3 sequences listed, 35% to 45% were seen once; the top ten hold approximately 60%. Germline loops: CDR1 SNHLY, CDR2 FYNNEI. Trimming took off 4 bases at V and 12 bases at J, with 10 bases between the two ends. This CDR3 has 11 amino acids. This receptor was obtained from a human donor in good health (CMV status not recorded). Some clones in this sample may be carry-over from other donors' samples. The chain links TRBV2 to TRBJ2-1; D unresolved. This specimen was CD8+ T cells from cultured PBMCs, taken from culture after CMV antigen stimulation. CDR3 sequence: CASSGWVRQFF. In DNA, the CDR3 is TGTGCCAGCAGTGGGTGGGTAAGGCAGTTCTTC.